A selection of T cell receptor beta chains follows, all from one sample in a study of CD8 T cells in ankylosing spondylitis. TCRdb processed the 5' RACE reads anew with MiXCR; each CDR3 protein has one entry. The data show hundreds of thousands of distinct CDR3 sequences, with roughly 24% seen just once and approximately 6.6% held by the top ten. The material sequenced was blood, either unsorted or a sorted T cell fraction (not recorded which). The receptors originated from a male donor with ankylosing spondylitis or in good health (not recorded which). The CDR3 runs from the conserved cysteine through the conserved F or W. A D gene is named only where the DNA matches it firmly. Expanded clones are given a class, and other clones once, few, many or no size at all.

V	D	size	J	CDR3	DNA
TRBV3-1	TRBD2	few	TRBJ2-1	CASSPSGTRAFRQFF	TGTGCCAGCAGCCCTTCCGGGACTAGAGCCTTTCGGCAGTTCTTC
TRBV7-3	-	many	TRBJ2-2	CASSLSGQDTGELFF	TGTGCCAGCAGCCTGTCGGGACAAGACACCGGGGAGCTGTTTTTT
TRBV20-1	TRBD2	few	TRBJ2-1	CSALGLAPNEQFF	TGCAGTGCTCTTGGACTAGCGCCCAATGAGCAGTTCTTC
TRBV20-1	-	-	TRBJ2-1	CSATTSAGEQFF	TGCAGTGCGACGACTAGTGCTGGTGAGCAGTTCTTC
TRBV5-1	-	many	TRBJ2-3	CASSSGEVIDTQYF	TGCGCCAGCAGCTCTGGCGAGGTTATAGATACGCAGTATTTT
TRBV5-1	-	few	TRBJ2-7	CASSRPPGSSYEQYF	TGCGCCAGCAGCCGCCCACCCGGGAGTAGCTACGAGCAGTACTTC
TRBV7-2	-	-	TRBJ1-2	CASSLAAGEYGYTF	TGTGCCAGCAGCTTAGCCGCAGGGGAATATGGCTACACCTTC
TRBV20-1	-	-	TRBJ2-2	CSARSGARPGELFF	TGCAGTGCTAGGTCCGGGGCCAGGCCCGGGGAGCTGTTTTTT
TRBV4-2	-	-	TRBJ1-4	CASCPGEGTNEKLFF	TGTGCCAGCTGCCCCGGGGAGGGAACTAATGAAAAACTGTTTTTT
TRBV5-1	TRBD2	many	TRBJ2-2	CASSPGTSGKNTGELFF	TGCGCCAGCAGCCCGGGGACTAGCGGGAAGAACACCGGGGAGCTGTTTTTT
TRBV6-5	TRBD1	-	TRBJ2-7	CASSYSTGIYEQYF	TGTGCCAGCAGTTACTCGACAGGGATCTACGAGCAGTACTTC
TRBV4-2	-	-	TRBJ2-7	CASSPDLSYEQYF	TGTGCCAGCAGCCCCGACCTCTCCTACGAGCAGTACTTC
TRBV12-3/TRBV12-4	-	many	TRBJ2-3	CASSLALPGTDTQYF	TGTGCCAGCAGTTTAGCGCTCCCAGGGACAGATACGCAGTATTTT
TRBV20-1	TRBD2	-	TRBJ2-1	CSAPSGSLDEQFF	TGCAGTGCTCCAAGCGGGAGTCTGGATGAGCAGTTCTTC
TRBV7-2	-	-	TRBJ2-7	CASSEQVSYEQYF	TGTGCCAGCAGTGAACAGGTCTCTTACGAGCAGTACTTC
TRBV10-2	TRBD2	many	TRBJ2-7	CASTPGGGTSSYEQYF	TGCGCCAGCACCCCGGGAGGAGGTACTAGCTCCTACGAGCAGTACTTC
TRBV28	-	many	TRBJ2-3	CASSLPQLAFKNTDTQYF	TGTGCCAGCAGTTTACCCCAGCTAGCTTTTAAAAACACAGATACGCAGTATTTT
TRBV20-1	-	-	TRBJ2-2	CSARRWSNTGELFF	TGCAGTGCTAGAAGATGGAGCAACACCGGGGAGCTGTTTTTT
TRBV28	-	many	TRBJ2-2	CASSFGGRTSSGELFF	TGTGCCAGCAGTTTTGGTGGGAGAACATCATCCGGGGAGCTGTTTTTT
TRBV2	TRBD2	many	TRBJ2-1	CASSPGTSDEQFF	TGTGCCAGCAGCCCCGGGACTAGTGATGAGCAGTTCTTC
TRBV20-1	-	-	TRBJ2-3	CSAYPSTDTQYF	TGCAGTGCTTATCCTAGCACAGATACGCAGTATTTT
TRBV7-3	TRBD1	many	TRBJ1-1	CASSSRTGEEAFF	TGTGCCAGCAGCTCGAGGACAGGGGAAGAAGCTTTCTTT
TRBV12-3/TRBV12-4	TRBD2	-	TRBJ2-1	CASSYAGGPSEQFF	TGTGCCAGCAGTTACGCGGGAGGGCCGAGTGAGCAGTTCTTC
TRBV6-6	TRBD1	-	TRBJ1-5	CASNDRGGQPQHF	TGTGCCAGCAACGACAGGGGGGGACAGCCCCAGCATTTT
TRBV28	-	many	TRBJ2-5	CASSDRNRETQYF	TGTGCCAGCAGTGACAGGAATCGGGAGACCCAGTACTTC
TRBV7-2	-	once	TRBJ2-3	CASSLAGAGVTTTQYF	TGTGCCAGCAGCTTAGCGGGGGCGGGAGTGACGACCACGCAGTATTTT
TRBV10-3	-	-	TRBJ2-1	CAISEQAAYNEQFF	TGTGCCATCAGTGAACAGGCCGCCTACAATGAGCAGTTCTTC
TRBV12-3/TRBV12-4	-	-	TRBJ2-4	CASSPRLEGFQYF	TGTGCCAGCAGTCCACGGCTAGAGGGCTTTCAGTACTTC
TRBV5-1	-	many	TRBJ2-1	CASSSGDLYNEQFF	TGCGCCAGCAGCTCCGGGGACTTATACAATGAGCAGTTCTTC
TRBV10-3	-	many	TRBJ2-2	CAISVTRESVTGELFF	TGTGCCATCAGTGTTACACGGGAGTCGGTCACCGGGGAGCTGTTTTTT
TRBV10-3	-	many	TRBJ1-5	CAISTDSGRQPQHF	TGTGCCATCAGTACAGACTCCGGGAGGCAGCCCCAGCATTTT
TRBV29-1	TRBD2	few	TRBJ2-7	CSVTPGTRPGRSYEQYF	TGCAGCGTCACTCCCGGGACTAGGCCCGGTCGGTCCTACGAGCAGTACTTC
TRBV20-1	-	few	TRBJ2-3	CSAGRDAQVDTQYF	TGCAGTGCTGGTCGGGACGCCCAGGTGGATACGCAGTATTTT
TRBV12-3/TRBV12-4	-	few	TRBJ2-2	CANRDATGELFF	TGTGCCAATCGGGACGCCACCGGGGAGCTGTTTTTT
TRBV5-1	TRBD1	-	TRBJ2-2	CASSLGTGVDTGELFF	TGCGCCAGCAGCCTAGGGACAGGAGTTGACACCGGGGAGCTGTTTTTT
TRBV5-6	TRBD1	-	TRBJ2-7	CASSSRTDREGYEQYF	TGTGCCAGCAGCTCGAGAACGGACAGGGAAGGGTACGAGCAGTACTTC
TRBV27	-	-	TRBJ2-4	CASSPRGTSAKTIQYF	TGTGCCAGCAGTCCCCGGGGGACTTCAGCCAAAACCATTCAGTACTTC
TRBV20-1	TRBD2	many	TRBJ2-1	CTGTSGSYNEQFF	TGCACCGGGACTAGCGGCTCCTACAATGAGCAGTTCTTC
TRBV20-1	-	-	TRBJ1-6	CSAPDRSKGTSPLHF	TGCAGTGCTCCCGACAGGTCAAAAGGGACTTCACCCCTCCACTTT
TRBV11-2	-	many	TRBJ2-3	CASSATGRTTSTDTQYF	TGTGCCAGCAGCGCAACAGGGCGGACTACTAGCACAGATACGCAGTATTTT
TRBV20-1	-	few	TRBJ2-7	CSALPAGITPYEQYF	TGCAGTGCCCTCCCTGCAGGGATCACACCCTACGAGCAGTACTTC
TRBV7-2	TRBD2	few	TRBJ2-5	CASSLGLATQETQYF	TGTGCCAGCAGCTTAGGACTAGCGACCCAAGAGACCCAGTACTTC
TRBV15	-	many	TRBJ2-2	CATSRDNTRNTGELFF	TGTGCCACCAGCAGAGATAACACAAGGAACACCGGGGAGCTGTTTTTT
TRBV24-1	TRBD2	many	TRBJ2-3	CATSDWTSGNTDTQYF	TGTGCCACCAGTGATTGGACTAGCGGGAACACAGATACGCAGTATTTT
TRBV5-6	-	-	TRBJ2-1	CASSLRTQSSYNEQFF	TGTGCCAGCAGCCTCCGAACCCAGAGCTCCTACAATGAGCAGTTCTTC
TRBV29-1	TRBD1	few	TRBJ2-3	CSVERRGLSSGGVADTQYF	TGCAGCGTTGAAAGGCGTGGGTTATCTTCAGGGGGAGTTGCAGATACGCAGTATTTT
TRBV5-6	-	many	TRBJ1-1	CASSKTGTGNTEAFF	TGTGCCAGCAGCAAAACCGGGACGGGGAACACTGAAGCTTTCTTT
TRBV6-1	TRBD1	once	TRBJ2-6	CASTGTGGSGANVLTF	TGTGCCAGCACCGGGACAGGGGGCTCTGGGGCCAACGTCCTGACTTTC
TRBV29-1	TRBD2	few	TRBJ2-1	CSVVPPGTSGYNEQFF	TGCAGCGTTGTCCCTCCCGGGACTAGCGGATACAATGAGCAGTTCTTC
TRBV5-4	TRBD2	many	TRBJ2-7	CASSRLAGSYEQYF	TGTGCCAGCAGCCGACTAGCGGGGAGCTACGAGCAGTACTTC
TRBV6-4	-	-	TRBJ2-1	CASSDSVANEQFF	TGTGCCAGCAGTGACTCGGTAGCCAATGAGCAGTTCTTC